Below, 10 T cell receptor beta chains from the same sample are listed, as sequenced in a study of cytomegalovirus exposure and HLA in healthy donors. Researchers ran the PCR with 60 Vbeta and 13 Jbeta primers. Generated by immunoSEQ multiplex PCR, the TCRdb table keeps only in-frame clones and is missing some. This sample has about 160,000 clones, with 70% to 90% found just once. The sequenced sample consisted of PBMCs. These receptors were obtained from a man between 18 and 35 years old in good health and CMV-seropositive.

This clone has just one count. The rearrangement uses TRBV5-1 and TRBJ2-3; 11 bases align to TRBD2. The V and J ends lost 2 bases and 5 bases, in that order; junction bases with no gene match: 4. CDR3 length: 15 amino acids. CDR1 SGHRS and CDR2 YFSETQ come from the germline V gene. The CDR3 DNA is TGCGCCAGCAGCTTTAGCGGGGGGGGTGTAGATACGCAGTATTTT. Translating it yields CASSFSGGGVDTQYF.

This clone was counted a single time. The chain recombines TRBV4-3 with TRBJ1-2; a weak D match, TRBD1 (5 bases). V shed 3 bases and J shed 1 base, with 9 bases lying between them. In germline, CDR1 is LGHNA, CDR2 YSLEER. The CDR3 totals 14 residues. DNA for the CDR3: TGCGCCAGCAGCCAGCGGGGGTTTAACTATGGCTACACCTTC. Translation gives CASSQRGFNYGYTF.

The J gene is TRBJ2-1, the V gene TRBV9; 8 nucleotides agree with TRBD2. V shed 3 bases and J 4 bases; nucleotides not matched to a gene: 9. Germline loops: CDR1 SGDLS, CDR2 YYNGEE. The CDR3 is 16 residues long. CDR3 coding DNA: TGTGCCAGCAGCGGTCGGGAGGGGGTCGAGTACAATGAGCAGTTCTTC. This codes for CASSGREGVEYNEQFF.

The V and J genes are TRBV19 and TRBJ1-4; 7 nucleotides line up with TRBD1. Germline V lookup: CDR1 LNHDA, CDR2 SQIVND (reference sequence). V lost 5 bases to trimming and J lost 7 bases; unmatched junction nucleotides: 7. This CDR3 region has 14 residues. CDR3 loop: CASSSGTASEKLFF. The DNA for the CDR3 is TGTGCCAGTAGTTCCGGGACAGCGAGTGAAAAACTGTTTTTT.

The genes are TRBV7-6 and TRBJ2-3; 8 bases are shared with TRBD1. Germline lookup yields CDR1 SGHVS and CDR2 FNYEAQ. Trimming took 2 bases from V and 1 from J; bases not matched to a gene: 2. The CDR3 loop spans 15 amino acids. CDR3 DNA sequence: TGTGCCAGCAGCTTATCGACAGGGGGCACAGATACGCAGTATTTT. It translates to CASSLSTGGTDTQYF.

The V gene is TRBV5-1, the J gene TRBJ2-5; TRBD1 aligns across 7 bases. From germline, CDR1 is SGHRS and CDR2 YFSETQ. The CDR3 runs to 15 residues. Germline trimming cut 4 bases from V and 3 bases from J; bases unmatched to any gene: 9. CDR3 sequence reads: CASSTRQGEEETQYF. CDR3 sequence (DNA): TGCGCCAGCAGCACCCGACAGGGTGAAGAAGAGACCCAGTACTTC.

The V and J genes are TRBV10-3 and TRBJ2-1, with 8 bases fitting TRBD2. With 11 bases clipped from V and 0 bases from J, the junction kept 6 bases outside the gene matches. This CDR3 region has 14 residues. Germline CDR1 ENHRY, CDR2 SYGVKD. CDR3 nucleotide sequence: TGTGCCGGATCGAGCGGGGGCTCCTACAATGAGCAGTTCTTC. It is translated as CAGSSGGSYNEQFF.

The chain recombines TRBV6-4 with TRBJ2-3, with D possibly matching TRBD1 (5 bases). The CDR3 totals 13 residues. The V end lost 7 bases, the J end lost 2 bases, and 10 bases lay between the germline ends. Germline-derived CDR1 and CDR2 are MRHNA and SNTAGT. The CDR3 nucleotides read TGTGCCAGCAACCAGGGCCCCACAGATACGCAGTATTTT. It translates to CASNQGPTDTQYF.

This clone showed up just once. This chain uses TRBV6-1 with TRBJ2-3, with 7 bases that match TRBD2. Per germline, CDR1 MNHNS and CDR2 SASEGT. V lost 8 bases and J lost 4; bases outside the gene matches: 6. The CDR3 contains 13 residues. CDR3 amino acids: CASGRDRADTQYF. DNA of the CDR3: TGTGCCAGCGGGAGGGATAGGGCAGATACGCAGTATTTT.

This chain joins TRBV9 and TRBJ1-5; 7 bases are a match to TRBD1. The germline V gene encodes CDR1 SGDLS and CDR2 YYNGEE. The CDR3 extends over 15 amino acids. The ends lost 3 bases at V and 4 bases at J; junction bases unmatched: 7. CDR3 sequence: CASSESGQPNQPQHF. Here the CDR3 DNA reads TGTGCCAGCAGCGAATCGGGACAGCCAAATCAGCCCCAGCATTTT.